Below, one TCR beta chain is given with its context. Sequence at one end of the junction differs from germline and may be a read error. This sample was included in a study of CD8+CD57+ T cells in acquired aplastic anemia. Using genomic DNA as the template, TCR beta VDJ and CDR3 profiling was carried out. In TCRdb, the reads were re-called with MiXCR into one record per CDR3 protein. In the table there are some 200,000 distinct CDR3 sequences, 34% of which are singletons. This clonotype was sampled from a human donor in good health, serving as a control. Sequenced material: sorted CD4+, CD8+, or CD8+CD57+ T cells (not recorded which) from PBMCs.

As DNA, the CDR3 is TGTGCCGGCAGTGGACCAAGGACAGGGGGCTACGAGCAGTACTTC. Its translation: CAGSGPRTGGYEQYF. V is TRBV6-1 and J is TRBJ2-7; TRBD1 agrees at 10 bases. The CDR3 has 15 amino acids. CDR1 is MNHNS and CDR2 is SASEGT in the germline V gene.